This T cell receptor (beta chain) is from a study of shared clonotypes between healthy human individuals. At the level of the study: In total, the donors were a couple of women and a few men aged 18 to 49.

The run depth of the assay was deep. Profiled with immunoSEQ multiplex PCR; TCRdb holds only in-frame clones, not every one. This table holds over 1.5 million clones, approximately 98% found once. All donors were healthy HIV-negative adults lacking recent acute infections or vaccinations. Germline values: CDR1 SQVTM, CDR2 ANQGSEA. This CDR3 is 12 amino acids long. J lost 5 bases, V lost 6 bases, and 5 bases had no gene match. The J gene is TRBJ2-5, the V gene TRBV29-1; TRBD1 aligns across 8 bases. The sample comprised naive CD4+ T cells sorted from blood. Sample subset: CD45RA+ positively selected. The source of this sequence is a man in his thirties or forties in good health. CDR3 coding DNA: TGCAGCGTCCGACAGGGGTTGGAGACCCAGTACTTC. It codes for CSVRQGLETQYF.